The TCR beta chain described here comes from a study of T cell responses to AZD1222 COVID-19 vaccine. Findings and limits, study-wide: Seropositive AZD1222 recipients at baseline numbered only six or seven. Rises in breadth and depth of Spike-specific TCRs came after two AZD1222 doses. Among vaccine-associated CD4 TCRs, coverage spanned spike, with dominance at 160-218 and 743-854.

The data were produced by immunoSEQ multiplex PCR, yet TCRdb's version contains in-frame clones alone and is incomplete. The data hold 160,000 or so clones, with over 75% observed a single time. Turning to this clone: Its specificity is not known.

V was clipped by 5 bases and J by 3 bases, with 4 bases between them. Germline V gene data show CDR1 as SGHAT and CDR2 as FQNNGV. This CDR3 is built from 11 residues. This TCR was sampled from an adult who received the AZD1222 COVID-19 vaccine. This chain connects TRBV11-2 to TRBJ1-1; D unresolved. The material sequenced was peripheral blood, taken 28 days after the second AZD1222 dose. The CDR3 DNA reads TGTGCCAGCAGCGGCTACACTGAAGCTTTCTTT. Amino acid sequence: CASSGYTEAFF. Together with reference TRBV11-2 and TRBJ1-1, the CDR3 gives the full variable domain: EAGVAQSPRYKIIEKRQSVAFWCNPISGHATLYWYQQILGQGPKLLIQFQNNGVVDDSQLPKDRFSAERLKGVDSTLKIQPAKLEDSAVYLCASSGYTEAFFGQGTRLTVV.